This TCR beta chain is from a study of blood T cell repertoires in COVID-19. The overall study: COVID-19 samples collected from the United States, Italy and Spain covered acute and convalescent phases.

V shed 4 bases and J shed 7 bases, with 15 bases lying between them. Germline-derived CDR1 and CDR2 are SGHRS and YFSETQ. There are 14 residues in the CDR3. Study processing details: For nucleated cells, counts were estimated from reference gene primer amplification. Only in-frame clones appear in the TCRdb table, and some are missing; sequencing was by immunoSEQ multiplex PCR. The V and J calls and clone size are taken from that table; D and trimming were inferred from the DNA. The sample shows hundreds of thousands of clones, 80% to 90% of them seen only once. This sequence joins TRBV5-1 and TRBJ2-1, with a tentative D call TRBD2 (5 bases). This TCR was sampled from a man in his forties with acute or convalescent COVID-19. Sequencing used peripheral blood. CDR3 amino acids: CASSILLGFNEQFF. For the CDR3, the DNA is TGCGCCAGCAGCATCCTACTAGGGTTTAATGAGCAGTTCTTC.